A selection of T cell receptor beta chains follows, all from one sample in a study of response to subunit inactivated influenza vaccine. Using its own MiXCR run on the RT-PCR reads, TCRdb lists one record per CDR3 protein. The sample lists about 540,000 distinct CDR3 sequences, less than 15% seen once, with roughly 10% in the top ten. This specimen was PBMCs from blood, taken 11 to 12 days after vaccination. The receptors shown here come from a man aged 50 or older who received an inactivated influenza vaccine. Each CDR3 is given with its conserved first and last residue. Fields, in order: V gene, CDR3 length, CDR3 protein.

TRBV25-1 15 CASSQPSVNTGELFF
TRBV7-8 15 CASSLGSAGSYEQYF
TRBV20-1 14 CSASPVEVGYGYTF
TRBV7-9 15 CASSAQLAGDNEQFF
TRBV7-2 15 CASSLGSGGPYEQYF
TRBV29-1 13 CSAVTRGTYEQYF
TRBV15 16 CATSRVPATEVDTQYF
TRBV6-1 15 CASILGKGRNTEAFF
TRBV10-3 14 CAMGPGLGINEQFF
TRBV9 17 CASSVEGRGVLNTEAFF
TRBV20-1 16 CSARGGGRKGNYGYTF
TRBV12-3/TRBV12-4 13 CASSFQGGGEQYF
TRBV6-2/TRBV6-3 14 CASSYRGTDQPQHF
TRBV5-1 16 CASSSGTGASTGELFF
TRBV7-2 14 CASSYAGVANEQFF
TRBV11-1 17 CASRTGKAYSSYNEQFF
TRBV7-2 14 CASLSMGPYNEQFF